The 3 T cell receptor beta chains presented below share a single source sample, sequenced in a study of blood T cell repertoires in COVID-19. Profiling relied on immunoSEQ multiplex PCR, and the TCRdb table lists in-frame clones only, not all of them. In the table there are approximately 55,000 clones, 80% to 90% of which are singletons. Sequencing used peripheral blood. Source of these receptors: a man in his forties or fifties with active COVID-19.

The gene calls are TRBV7-6 and TRBJ2-1, with a possible D match to TRBD1 (6 bases). The CDR3 spans 16 residues. Trimming removed 7 bases from V and 10 bases from J, with 26 bases in between. Germline V gene data show CDR1 as SGHVS and CDR2 as FNYEAQ. Here the CDR3 reads CASNRAPQLKGEEQFF. CDR3 nucleotides: TGTGCCAGCAACCGGGCCCCCCAATTGAAGGGGGAAGAGCAGTTCTTC.

This clone has only one observation. The J gene is TRBJ1-4, the V gene TRBV19, with TRBD1 matching over 7 bases. Per germline, CDR1 LNHDA and CDR2 SQIVND (reference sequence). The CDR3 runs to 13 residues. The CDR3 sequence: CAMRQGGGEKLFF. The CDR3 nucleotides read TGTGCTATGAGACAGGGCGGCGGTGAAAAACTGTTTTTT. Based on the CDR3 plus reference TRBV19 and TRBJ1-4, the full variable domain is DGGITQSPKYLFRKEGQNVTLSCEQNLNHDAMYWYRQDPGQGLRLIYYSQIVNDFQKGDIAEGYSVSREKKESFPLTVTSAQKNPTAFYLCAMRQGGGEKLFFGSGTQLSVL.

V usage is TRBV4-1 and J usage is TRBJ2-5; no definite D call. The germline gives CDR1 MGHRA, CDR2 YSYEKL. This CDR3 has 14 amino acids. The V gene lost 0 bases and the J gene lost 3 bases, with 8 bases spanning the gap. The CDR3 loop is CASSQDRAKETQYF. The CDR3 DNA follows: TGCGCCAGCAGCCAAGACCGAGCTAAAGAGACCCAGTACTTC.